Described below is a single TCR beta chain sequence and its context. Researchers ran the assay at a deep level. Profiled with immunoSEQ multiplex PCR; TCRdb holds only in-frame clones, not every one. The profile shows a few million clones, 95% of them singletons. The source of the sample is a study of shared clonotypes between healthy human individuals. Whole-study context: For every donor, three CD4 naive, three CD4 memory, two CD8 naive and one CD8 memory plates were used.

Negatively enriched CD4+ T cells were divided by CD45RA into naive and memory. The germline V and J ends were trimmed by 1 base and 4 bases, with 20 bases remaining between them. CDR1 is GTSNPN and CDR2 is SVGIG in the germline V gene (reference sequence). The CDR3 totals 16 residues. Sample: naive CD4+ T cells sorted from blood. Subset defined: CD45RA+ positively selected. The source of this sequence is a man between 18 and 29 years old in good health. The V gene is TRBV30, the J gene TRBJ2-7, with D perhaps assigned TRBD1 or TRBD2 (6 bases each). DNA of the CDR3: TGTGCCTGGAGTGGGGATAAACCCGGGGGCGGTTACGAGCAGTACTTC. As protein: CAWSGDKPGGGYEQYF.